The clone carrying this T cell receptor (beta chain) was seen just once. Trimming took 0 bases from V and 5 from J; bases not matched to a gene: 2. Per germline, CDR1 SGHRS and CDR2 YFSETQ. This CDR3 spans 15 amino acids. This sample is drawn from a study of blood T cell repertoires in COVID-19. The overall study: Acute and convalescent COVID-19 specimens originated in the United States, Italy and Spain.

Original processing notes: Reference gene primer amplification gave estimated nucleated cell counts. Assay: immunoSEQ multiplex PCR; the TCRdb copy retains only in-frame clones and omits some. Clone size and the V and J calls come from that table; the DNA yielded D and trimming. The table has around 130,000 clones, about 89% seen once. Sequences were obtained from peripheral blood. This rearrangement joins TRBV5-1 to TRBJ1-4; TRBD1 aligns across 9 bases. The receptor's source is a man aged 45-65 years with active or convalescent COVID-19. The CDR3 reads CASSLGQGENEKLFF. The CDR3 nucleotides are TGCGCCAGCAGCTTGGGACAGGGGGAGAATGAAAAACTGTTTTTT.